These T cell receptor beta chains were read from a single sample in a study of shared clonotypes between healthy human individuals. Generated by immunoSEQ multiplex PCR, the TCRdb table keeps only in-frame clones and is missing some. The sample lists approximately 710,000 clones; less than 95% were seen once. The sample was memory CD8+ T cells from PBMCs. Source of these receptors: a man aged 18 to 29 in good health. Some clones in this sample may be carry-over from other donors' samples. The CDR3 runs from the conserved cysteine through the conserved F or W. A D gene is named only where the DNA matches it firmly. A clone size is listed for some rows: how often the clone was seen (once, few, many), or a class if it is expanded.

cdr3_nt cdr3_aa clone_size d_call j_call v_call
TGTGCCAGCATAAGGGCGGGAAGAGGCAATGAGCAGTTCTTC CASIRAGRGNEQFF . . TRBJ2-1 TRBV28
TGTGCCAGCAGTGAAGCGAGGTTGGACTCGAAGTTCTTC CASSEARLDSKFF . . TRBJ2-1 TRBV2
TGTGCCAGCAGTCAACAGGGGAGTATGACTGAAGCTTTCTTT CASSQQGSMTEAFF . TRBD1 TRBJ1-1 TRBV27
TGTGCCAGCAGTTTTACTAGCGGGAGAAGTGGAGAGACCCAGTACTTC CASSFTSGRSGETQYF . TRBD2 TRBJ2-5 TRBV7-2
TGTGCCAGCAGTTTATTGTCGCCTACCCACACAGATACGCAGTATTTT CASSLLSPTHTDTQYF . . TRBJ2-3 TRBV27
TGTGCCAGCAGCCTACACGGCAATCAGCCCCAGCATTTT CASSLHGNQPQHF . . TRBJ1-5 TRBV9
TGTGCCAGCAGCCAAACAGGGAACTGGCCTGAAGCTTTCTTT CASSQTGNWPEAFF . . TRBJ1-1 TRBV7-2
TGCGCCAGCAGCGTAGACAGGGGCACAGATACGCAGTATTTT CASSVDRGTDTQYF . TRBD1 TRBJ2-3 TRBV10-1
TGTGCCAGCAGCTTAACCGGGAGGAGTACAGATACGCAGTATTTT CASSLTGRSTDTQYF few TRBD2 TRBJ2-3 TRBV7-3
TGTGCCAGCAGCTTAGCGTGGGGGACGGACTACGAGCAGTACTTC CASSLAWGTDYEQYF . . TRBJ2-7 TRBV7-9
TGTGCCAGCAGCTTATCCCAGACCTACGAGCAGTACTTC CASSLSQTYEQYF . . TRBJ2-7 TRBV7-2
TGTGCCAGCTCACCCCCGAGGGGGGAGCCCCAGCATTTT CASSPPRGEPQHF . . TRBJ1-5 TRBV18
TGTGCCAGCAGTCCCGGACCAGAATACGAGCAGTACTTC CASSPGPEYEQYF . . TRBJ2-7 TRBV27
TGTGCCTCTAAAAGGGGGCCGGTCGCCGGGGAGCTGTTTTTT CASKRGPVAGELFF . TRBD1 TRBJ2-2 TRBV30
TGTGCCAGCAGGCTAAACCTCTATATGGGCAATCAGCCCCAGCATTTT CASRLNLYMGNQPQHF . . TRBJ1-5 TRBV27
TGTGCCAGCAGTTTAGGCCCTTTCAATGAGCAGTTCTTC CASSLGPFNEQFF . . TRBJ2-1 TRBV27
TGTGCCAGCAGCGTAGGGATTAGACCGACGGGGTACAATGAGCAGTTCTTC CASSVGIRPTGYNEQFF . . TRBJ2-1 TRBV9
TGTGCCAGCAGCGCCGGGGGGACAGTGTACGAGCAGTACTTC CASSAGGTVYEQYF few . TRBJ2-7 TRBV9
TGTGCCAGCAGCTTAGAGACGTTAGGCGATGAGCAGTTCTTC CASSLETLGDEQFF . . TRBJ2-1 TRBV7-6
TGTGCCAGCAGTTTCAGGGGGGGGAACTACGAGCAGTACTTC CASSFRGGNYEQYF . . TRBJ2-7 TRBV27
TGCAGCGTTGAAGATCTTCTGGGAGGGGCAAACTATGGCTACACCTTC CSVEDLLGGANYGYTF . . TRBJ1-2 TRBV29-1
TGCGCCAGCAGTGAGCACAGTTACGAGCAGTACTTC CASSEHSYEQYF . . TRBJ2-7 TRBV10-2
TGTGCCAGCAGCGCCCAAGGAAGGGGTTTTTTGGGTTACGAGCAGTACTTC CASSAQGRGFLGYEQYF once . TRBJ2-7 TRBV5-5
TGTGCCATCAGTGAGTCGCGAAGGGGGGGAGAGACCCAGTACTTC CAISESRRGGETQYF . . TRBJ2-5 TRBV10-3
TGTGCCAGCAGCCCGACGACAGGGGGCTACTATGGCTACACCTTC CASSPTTGGYYGYTF . TRBD1 TRBJ1-2 TRBV7-6
TGTGCCAGCAGTGAACACGGGTCCTACGAGCAGTACTTC CASSEHGSYEQYF . . TRBJ2-7 TRBV2
TGTGCCAGCAGCGCCAGACAGGGGGCGCAGGGCTATGGCTACACCTTC CASSARQGAQGYGYTF once TRBD1 TRBJ1-2 TRBV7-6
TGTGCCAGCAGTTCCCGGACTAGCGGGAGTCACAATGAGCAGTTCTTC CASSSRTSGSHNEQFF . TRBD2 TRBJ2-1 TRBV6-5